This T cell receptor (beta chain) came from a study of human T cells and chemical hapten exposure. Across the study: The study patch tested 0.01% DPC on the upper back and read results at 6 days. Study-level results: Alopecia affecting every donor means their immune response may not match healthy people's. With DPC sensitization, TCRs exceeding 1 in 1000 frequency showed no change.

Time point noted: patch test 1, 2 weeks after DPC sensitization. The treatment denotes: therapeutic diphenylcyclopropenone sensitization with weekly scalp DPC. Blood draws came first, before each patch test. TCRdb independently ran MiXCR on the RACE reads; one entry per CDR3 protein. The sample has roughly 70,000 distinct CDR3 sequences, approximately 35% seen once. Comment on this clonotype: Its antigen is unidentified.

The TCR sequence derives from a man aged 40-55 years with alopecia areata. Some clones in this sample may be carry-over from other donors' samples. The starting material was whole blood, obtained in connection with sensitization to the hapten diphenylcyclopropenone (DPC).

CDR3 DNA sequence: TGTGCCAGCAGTTTATGGAAAGGGAAGGACGAGCAGTACTTC. It translates to CASSLWKGKDEQYF. The rearrangement links TRBV28 to TRBJ2-7; D is undetermined. V was shortened by 0 bases and J by 5 bases, with 11 bases between the two germline ends. Germline CDR1 and CDR2: MDHEN and SYDVKM. This CDR3 comprises 14 residues.